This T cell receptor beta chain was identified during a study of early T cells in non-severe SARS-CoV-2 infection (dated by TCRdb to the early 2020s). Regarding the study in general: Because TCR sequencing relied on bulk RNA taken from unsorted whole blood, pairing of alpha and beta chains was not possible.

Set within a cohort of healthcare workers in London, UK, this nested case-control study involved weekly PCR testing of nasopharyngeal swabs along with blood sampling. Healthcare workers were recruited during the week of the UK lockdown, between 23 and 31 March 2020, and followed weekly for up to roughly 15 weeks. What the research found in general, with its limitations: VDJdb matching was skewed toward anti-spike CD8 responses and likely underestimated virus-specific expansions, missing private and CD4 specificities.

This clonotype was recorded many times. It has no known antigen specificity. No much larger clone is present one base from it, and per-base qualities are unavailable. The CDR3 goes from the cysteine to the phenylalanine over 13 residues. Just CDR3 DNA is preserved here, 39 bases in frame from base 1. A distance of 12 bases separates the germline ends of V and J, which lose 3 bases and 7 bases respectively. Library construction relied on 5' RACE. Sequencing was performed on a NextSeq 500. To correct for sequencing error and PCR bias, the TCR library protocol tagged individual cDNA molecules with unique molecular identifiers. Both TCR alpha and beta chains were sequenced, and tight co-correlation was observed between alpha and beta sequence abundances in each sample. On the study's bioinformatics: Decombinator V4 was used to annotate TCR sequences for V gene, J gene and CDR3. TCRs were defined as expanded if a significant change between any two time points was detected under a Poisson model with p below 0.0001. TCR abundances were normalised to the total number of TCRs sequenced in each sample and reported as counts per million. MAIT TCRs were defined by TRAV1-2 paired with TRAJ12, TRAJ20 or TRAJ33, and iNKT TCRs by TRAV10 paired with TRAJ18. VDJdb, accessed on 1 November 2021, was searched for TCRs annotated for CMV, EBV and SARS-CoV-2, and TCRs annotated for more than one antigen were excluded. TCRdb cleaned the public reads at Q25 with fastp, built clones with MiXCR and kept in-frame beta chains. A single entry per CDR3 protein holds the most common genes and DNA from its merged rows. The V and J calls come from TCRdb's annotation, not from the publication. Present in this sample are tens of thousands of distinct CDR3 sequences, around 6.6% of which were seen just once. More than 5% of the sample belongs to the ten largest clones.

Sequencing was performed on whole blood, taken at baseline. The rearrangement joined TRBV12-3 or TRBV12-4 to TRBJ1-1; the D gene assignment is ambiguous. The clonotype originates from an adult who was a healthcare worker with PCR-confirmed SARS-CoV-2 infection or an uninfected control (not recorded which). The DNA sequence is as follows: TGTGCCAGCAGTTTTGGTCCGGCGGGTGAAGCTTTCTTT. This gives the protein CASSFGPAGEAFF.